This T cell receptor (beta chain) was obtained from a study of human T cells and chemical hapten exposure. At the level of the study: TCR yield per sample varied, mainly due to pooled library volumes.

There are a few counts of this clonotype. TCRdb ran MiXCR on the RACE reads and lists one entry per CDR3 protein. The table has tens of thousands of distinct CDR3 sequences, around 30% seen once; the top ten hold nearly 9%. Per germline, CDR1 SGHTA and CDR2 FQGNSA. After removal of 0 bases from V and 2 bases from J, the junction contained 2 bases not matched to a gene. The CDR3 runs to 15 residues. Regarding time point: patch test 1, 2 weeks after DPC sensitization. The treatment denotes: therapeutic diphenylcyclopropenone sensitization with weekly scalp DPC. The rearrangement joins TRBV7-2 to TRBJ2-3, with TRBD2 matching over 7 bases. The clonotype comes from a man aged 35-49 years with alopecia areata. Some clones in this sample may be carry-over from other donors' samples. This material consisted of whole blood, taken in connection with sensitization to the hapten diphenylcyclopropenone (DPC). CDR3 sequence: CASSLASGPTDTQYF. The CDR3 bases are TGTGCCAGCAGCTTAGCTAGCGGGCCCACAGATACGCAGTATTTT.